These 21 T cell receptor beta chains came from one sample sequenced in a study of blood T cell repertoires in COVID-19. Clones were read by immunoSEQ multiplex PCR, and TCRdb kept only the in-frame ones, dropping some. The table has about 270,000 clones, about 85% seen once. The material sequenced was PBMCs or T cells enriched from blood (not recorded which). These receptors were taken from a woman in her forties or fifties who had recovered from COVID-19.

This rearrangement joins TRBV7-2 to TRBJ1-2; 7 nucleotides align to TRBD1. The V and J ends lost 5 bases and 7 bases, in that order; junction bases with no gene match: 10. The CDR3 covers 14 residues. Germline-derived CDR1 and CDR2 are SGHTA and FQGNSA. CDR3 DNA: TGTGCCAGCAGCACTAGACGACAGGGTTCTGGCTACACCTTC. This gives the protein CASSTRRQGSGYTF.

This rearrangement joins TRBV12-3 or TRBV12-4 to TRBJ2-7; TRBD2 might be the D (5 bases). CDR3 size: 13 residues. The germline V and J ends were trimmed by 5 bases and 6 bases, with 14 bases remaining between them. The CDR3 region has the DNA TGTGCCAGCAGTCCCGACGGGGTGACCGAGCAGTACTTC. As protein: CASSPDGVTEQYF.

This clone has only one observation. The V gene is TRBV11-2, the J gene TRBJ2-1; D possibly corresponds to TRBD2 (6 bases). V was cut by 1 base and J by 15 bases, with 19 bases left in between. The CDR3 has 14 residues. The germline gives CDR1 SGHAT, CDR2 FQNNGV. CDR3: CASSLAQGPGVPFF. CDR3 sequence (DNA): TGTGCCAGCAGCTTAGCTCAGGGTCCGGGAGTCCCGTTCTTC.

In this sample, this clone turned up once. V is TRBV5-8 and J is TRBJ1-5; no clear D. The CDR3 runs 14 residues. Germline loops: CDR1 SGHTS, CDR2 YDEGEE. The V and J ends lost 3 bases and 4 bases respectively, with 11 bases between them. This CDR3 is CASSSQRRNQPQHF. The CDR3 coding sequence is TGTGCCAGCAGCTCCCAGAGGCGGAATCAGCCCCAGCATTTT.

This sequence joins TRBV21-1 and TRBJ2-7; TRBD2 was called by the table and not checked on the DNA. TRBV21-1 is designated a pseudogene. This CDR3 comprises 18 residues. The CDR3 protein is CASSKPAELTSLAYEQYF. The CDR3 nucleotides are TGTGCCAGCAGCAAACCGGCCGAACTGACTAGTCTTGCCTACGAGCAGTACTTC.

DNA for the CDR3: TGTGCCAGCAGCCGGGACAGTGGCTACACCTTC. Translating it yields CASSRDSGYTF. The chain combines TRBV5-6 with TRBJ1-2; 7 nucleotides align to TRBD1. The CDR3 runs 11 residues. With 4 bases clipped from V and 7 bases from J, the junction kept 1 base outside the gene matches. The germline CDR1 and CDR2 sequences are SGHDT and YYEEEE.

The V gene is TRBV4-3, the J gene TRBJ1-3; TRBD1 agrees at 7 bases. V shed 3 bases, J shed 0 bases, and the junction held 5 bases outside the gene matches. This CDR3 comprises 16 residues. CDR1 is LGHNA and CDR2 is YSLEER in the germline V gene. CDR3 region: CASSQDRTTSGNTIYF. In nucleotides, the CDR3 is TGCGCCAGCAGCCAGGACAGGACCACCTCTGGAAACACCATATATTTT.

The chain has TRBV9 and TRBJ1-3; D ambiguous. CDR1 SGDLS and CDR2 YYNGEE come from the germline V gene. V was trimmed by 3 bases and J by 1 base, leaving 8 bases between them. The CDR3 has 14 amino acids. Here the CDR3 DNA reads TGTGCCAGCAGCGCCCCGGGGTCTGGAAACACCATATATTTT. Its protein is CASSAPGSGNTIYF.

The CDR3 sequence is CASRHAGGAVYEQYF. CDR3 DNA sequence: TGTGCCAGCAGGCACGCAGGGGGCGCGGTATACGAGCAGTACTTC. This chain uses TRBV5-4 with TRBJ2-7, with TRBD1 matching 8 bases. With 5 bases clipped from V and 4 bases from J, the junction kept 11 bases outside the gene matches. This CDR3 contains 15 residues. CDR1 and CDR2 (germline): SGHNT, YYREEE (reference sequence).

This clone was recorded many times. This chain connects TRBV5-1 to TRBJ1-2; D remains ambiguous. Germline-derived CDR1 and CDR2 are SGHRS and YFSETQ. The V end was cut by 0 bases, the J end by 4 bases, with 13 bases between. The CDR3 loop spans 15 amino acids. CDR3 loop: CASSLEAGARYGYTF. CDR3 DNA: TGCGCCAGCAGCTTGGAGGCGGGCGCCCGCTATGGCTACACCTTC.

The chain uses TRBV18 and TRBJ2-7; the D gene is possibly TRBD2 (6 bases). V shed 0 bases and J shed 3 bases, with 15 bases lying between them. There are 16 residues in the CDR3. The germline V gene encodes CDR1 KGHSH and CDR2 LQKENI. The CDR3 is CASSPPGGSPGYEQYF. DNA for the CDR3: TGTGCCAGCTCACCACCTGGGGGGAGTCCGGGCTACGAGCAGTACTTC.

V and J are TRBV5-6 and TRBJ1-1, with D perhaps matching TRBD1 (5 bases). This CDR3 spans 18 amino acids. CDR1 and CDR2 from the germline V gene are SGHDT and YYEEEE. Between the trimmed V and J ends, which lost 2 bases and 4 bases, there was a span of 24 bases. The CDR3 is CASSLWRDASPGSTEAFF. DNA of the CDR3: TGTGCCAGCAGCTTATGGAGGGACGCCTCACCCGGGAGCACTGAAGCTTTCTTT.

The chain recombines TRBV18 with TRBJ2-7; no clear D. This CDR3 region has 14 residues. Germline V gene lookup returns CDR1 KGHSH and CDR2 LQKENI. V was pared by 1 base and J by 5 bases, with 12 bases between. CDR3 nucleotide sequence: TGTGCCAGCTCACCACTGTCGATGCCGGACGAGCAGTACTTC. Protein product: CASSPLSMPDEQYF.

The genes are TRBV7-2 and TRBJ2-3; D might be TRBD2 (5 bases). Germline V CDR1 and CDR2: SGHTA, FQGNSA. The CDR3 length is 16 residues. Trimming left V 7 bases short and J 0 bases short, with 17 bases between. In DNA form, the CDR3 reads TGTGCCAGCAACTCTGGGAAGGGCGGGAGCACAGATACGCAGTATTTT. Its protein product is CASNSGKGGSTDTQYF.

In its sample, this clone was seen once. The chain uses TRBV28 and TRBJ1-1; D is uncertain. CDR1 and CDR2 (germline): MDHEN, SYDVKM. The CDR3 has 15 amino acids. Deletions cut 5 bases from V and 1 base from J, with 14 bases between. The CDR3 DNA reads TGTGCCAGCAGTACCGCAGGTTTAGGGAACACTGAAGCTTTCTTT. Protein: CASSTAGLGNTEAFF.

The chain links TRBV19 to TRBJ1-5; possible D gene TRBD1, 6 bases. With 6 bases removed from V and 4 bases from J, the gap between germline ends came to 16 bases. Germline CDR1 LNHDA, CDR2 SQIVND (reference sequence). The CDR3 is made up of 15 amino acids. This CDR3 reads CASRSQGEPNQPQHF. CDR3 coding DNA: TGTGCCAGTAGGTCACAGGGAGAACCAAATCAGCCCCAGCATTTT. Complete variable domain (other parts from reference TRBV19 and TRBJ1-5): DGGITQSPKYLFRKEGQNVTLSCEQNLNHDAMYWYRQDPGQGLRLIYYSQIVNDFQKGDIAEGYSVSREKKESFPLTVTSAQKNPTAFYLCASRSQGEPNQPQHFGDGTRLSIL.

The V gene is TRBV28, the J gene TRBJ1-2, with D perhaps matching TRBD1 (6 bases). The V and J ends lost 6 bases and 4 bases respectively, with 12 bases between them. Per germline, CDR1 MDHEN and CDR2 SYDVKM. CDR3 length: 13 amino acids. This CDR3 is CASRTMTGYGYTF. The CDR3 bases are TGTGCCAGCAGGACCATGACAGGCTATGGCTACACCTTC.

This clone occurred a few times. The CDR3 loop reads CASKRGQENSPLHF. The CDR3 DNA is TGTGCCAGCAAGCGGGGTCAAGAGAATTCACCCCTCCACTTT. V usage is TRBV6-5 and J usage is TRBJ1-6, with D uncertain. The CDR3 is 14 amino acids. Trimming took off 7 bases at V and 7 bases at J, with 14 bases between the two ends. CDR1 and CDR2 (germline): MNHEY, SVGAGI.

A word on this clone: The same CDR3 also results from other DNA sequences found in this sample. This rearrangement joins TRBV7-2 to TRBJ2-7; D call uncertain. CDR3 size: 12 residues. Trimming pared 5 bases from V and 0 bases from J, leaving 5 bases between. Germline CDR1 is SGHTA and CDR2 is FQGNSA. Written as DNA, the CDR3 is TGTGCCAGCAGCCCCTTCTCCTACGAGCAGTACTTC. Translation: CASSPFSYEQYF. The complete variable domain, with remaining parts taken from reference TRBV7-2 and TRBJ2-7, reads GAGVSQSPSNKVTEKGKDVELRCDPISGHTALYWYRQSLGQGLEFLIYFQGNSAPDKSGLPSDRFSAERTGGSVSTLTIQRTQQEDSAVYLCASSPFSYEQYFGPGTRLTVT.

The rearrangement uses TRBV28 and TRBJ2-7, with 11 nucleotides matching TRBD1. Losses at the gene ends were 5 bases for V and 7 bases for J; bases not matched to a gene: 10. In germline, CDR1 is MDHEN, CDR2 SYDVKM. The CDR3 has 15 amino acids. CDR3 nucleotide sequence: TGTGCCAGCAGTGAATCCGGGACAGGGGGTCGGGAGCAGTACTTC. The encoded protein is CASSESGTGGREQYF.

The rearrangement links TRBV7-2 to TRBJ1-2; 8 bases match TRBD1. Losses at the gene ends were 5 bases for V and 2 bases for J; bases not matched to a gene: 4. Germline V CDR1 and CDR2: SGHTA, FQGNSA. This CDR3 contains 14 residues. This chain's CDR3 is CASSTRTGNYGYTF. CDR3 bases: TGTGCCAGCAGCACCCGGACAGGGAACTATGGCTACACCTTC. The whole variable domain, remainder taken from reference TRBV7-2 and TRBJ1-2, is GAGVSQSPSNKVTEKGKDVELRCDPISGHTALYWYRQSLGQGLEFLIYFQGNSAPDKSGLPSDRFSAERTGGSVSTLTIQRTQQEDSAVYLCASSTRTGNYGYTFGSGTRLTVV.